A single sample is the source of the 21 T cell receptor beta chains below, sequenced in a study of human T cells and chemical hapten exposure. The sample's time point: patch test 3, about 24 weeks after DPC sensitization. Treatment defined: therapeutic diphenylcyclopropenone sensitization with weekly scalp DPC. TCRdb independently ran MiXCR on the RACE reads; one entry per CDR3 protein. Of roughly 150,000 distinct CDR3 sequences detected, 25% to 35% appear once; the ten largest clones hold approximately 2.1%. The specimen was whole blood, collected in connection with sensitization to the hapten diphenylcyclopropenone (DPC). These receptors were taken from a woman aged 18-29 years with alopecia areata. Some clones in this sample may be carry-over from other donors' samples.

This clonotype was counted only a few times. The chain links TRBV11-1 to TRBJ2-1; D not certain. The CDR3 is 12 residues long. Per germline, CDR1 SGHAT and CDR2 FQDESV (reference sequence). Trimming took 6 bases from V and 5 from J, leaving 8 bases between them. For the CDR3, the DNA is TGTGCCAGCAGTCCGGAGCACAATGAGCAGTTCTTC. Encoded protein: CASSPEHNEQFF.

The chain carries TRBV4-2 and TRBJ1-3; D ambiguous. CDR1 is LGHNA, CDR2 YNFKEQ, per germline. The V gene lost 0 bases and the J gene lost 5 bases, with 14 bases spanning the gap. This CDR3 has 16 residues. In nucleotides, the CDR3 is TGTGCCAGCAGCCAAGAGGATATGGGAGTGAGAAACACCATATATTTT. This translates into CASSQEDMGVRNTIYF.

The chain couples TRBV10-3 to TRBJ2-5, with D maybe TRBD1 (6 bases). Germline values: CDR1 ENHRY, CDR2 SYGVKD. The CDR3 is 14 amino acids. V lost 6 bases to trimming and J lost 0 bases, with 11 bases between them. The CDR3 DNA follows: TGTGCCATCAGAGCCGGACAGCACCAAGAGACCCAGTACTTC. It translates to CAIRAGQHQETQYF.

This clonotype was seen only a few times. This chain joins TRBV28 and TRBJ1-1; weak D call: TRBD1 (6 bases). V lost 6 bases and J lost 5, with 16 bases in between. CDR1 and CDR2 from the germline V gene are MDHEN and SYDVKM. The CDR3 spans 14 residues. The CDR3 loop is CASSGGGGWTEAFF. The CDR3 coding sequence is TGTGCCAGCAGCGGGGGAGGGGGTTGGACTGAAGCTTTCTTT.

This clonotype was observed a few times. The genes are TRBV7-2 and TRBJ2-3; perhaps D is TRBD1 or TRBD2 (6 bases each). Germline-derived CDR1 and CDR2 are SGHTA and FQGNSA. This CDR3 contains 16 residues. V lost 5 bases and J lost 0, with 15 bases in between. The CDR3 region is CASSRLHGGSTDTQYF. As DNA, the CDR3 is TGTGCCAGCAGCCGCTTACACGGGGGCAGCACAGATACGCAGTATTTT.

This clonotype was seen a few times. The rearrangement links TRBV20-1 to TRBJ1-1, with D possibly TRBD1 on 5 matching bases. CDR1 and CDR2 (germline): DFQATT, SNEGSKA (reference sequence). V was pared by 4 bases and J by 5 bases, with 17 bases between. The CDR3 extends over 14 amino acids. The CDR3 reads CSANPPGGRTEAFF. CDR3 DNA sequence: TGCAGTGCTAACCCTCCCGGGGGGAGGACTGAAGCTTTCTTT.

The sample holds a few counts of this clonotype. The V and J genes are TRBV9 and TRBJ2-7; D is possibly TRBD1 or TRBD2 (5 bases each). V lost 8 bases and J 4 bases, leaving 19 bases between the germline ends. The germline CDR1 and CDR2 sequences are SGDLS and YYNGEE. This CDR3 is 14 amino acids long. CDR3 DNA sequence: TGTGCCAGTCACCCCGGGGACGGATTTTACGAGCAGTACTTC. It codes for CASHPGDGFYEQYF.

This clonotype occurred a few times. The rearrangement links TRBV12-3 or TRBV12-4 to TRBJ2-7; D uncertain. The V gene lost 5 bases and the J gene lost 5 bases, with 22 bases spanning the gap. The CDR3 has 16 amino acids. CDR3 protein: CASSRVTWTGLDEQYF. CDR3 nucleotides: TGTGCCAGCAGTAGAGTAACTTGGACCGGGCTAGACGAGCAGTACTTC.

The chain carries TRBV5-1 and TRBJ2-5, with D possibly matching TRBD1 (5 bases). Trimming took off 3 bases at V and 4 bases at J, with 16 bases between the two ends. This CDR3 region has 15 residues. Germline CDR1 reads SGHRS; CDR2 reads YFSETQ. The DNA for the CDR3 is TGCGCCAGCAGCTCTACGCAGGGAACCCTAGAGACCCAGTACTTC. This encodes CASSSTQGTLETQYF. The variable domain in full, completed from reference TRBV5-1 and TRBJ2-5, reads KAGVTQTPRYLIKTRGQQVTLSCSPISGHRSVSWYQQTPGQGLQFLFEYFSETQRNKGNFPGRFSGRQFSNSRSEMNVSTLELGDSALYLCASSSTQGTLETQYFGPGTRLLVL.

Only a few counts were recorded for this clonotype. This chain connects TRBV28 to TRBJ2-7; 7 bases fit TRBD1. With V trimmed by 6 bases and J by 3 bases, 11 bases remained unmatched. Germline V gene sequence: CDR1 MDHEN, CDR2 SYDVKM. The CDR3 runs 15 residues. The CDR3 coding sequence is TGTGCCAGCAGCCCCACGACAGGGAAGGGCTACGAGCAGTACTTC. It specifies CASSPTTGKGYEQYF. The full variable domain, its missing parts supplied by reference TRBV28 and TRBJ2-7, is DVKVTQSSRYLVKRTGEKVFLECVQDMDHENMFWYRQDPGLGLRLIYFSYDVKMKEKGDIPEGYSVSREKKERFSLILESASTNQTSMYLCASSPTTGKGYEQYFGPGTRLTVT.

This clonotype has only a few counts. The chain is built from TRBV4-2 and TRBJ2-2; D is perhaps TRBD1 (7 bases). Trimming stripped 1 base from V and 5 bases from J, with 20 bases between. The CDR3 has 18 residues. The germline gives CDR1 LGHNA, CDR2 YNFKEQ. The chain's CDR3 is CASSQGRGQGGKTGELFF. The CDR3 DNA reads as TGTGCCAGCAGCCAAGGTCGGGGTCAGGGGGGTAAAACCGGGGAGCTGTTTTTT.

This clonotype was detected only a few times. The chain employs TRBV20-1 and TRBJ2-7; D tentatively reads TRBD1 or TRBD2 (6 bases each). Germline V gene data show CDR1 as DFQATT and CDR2 as SNEGSKA (reference sequence). Trimming removed 0 bases at V and 3 bases at J, with 15 bases between. The CDR3 is 15 residues long. CDR3 in DNA: TGCAGTGCTAGAGACGGGGGCCTGCCCAACTACGAGCAGTACTTC. This encodes CSARDGGLPNYEQYF.

This clonotype was detected ten times or more. V is TRBV6-4 and J is TRBJ2-1; 11 nucleotides agree with TRBD2. Losses at the gene ends were 3 bases for V and 8 bases for J; bases not matched to a gene: 6. The CDR3 totals 15 residues. The germline gives CDR1 MRHNA, CDR2 SNTAGT. The CDR3 coding sequence is TGTGCCAGCAGTGAAGTAGCGGGAGGGTCGGATGAGCAGTTCTTC. Translating gives CASSEVAGGSDEQFF.

In DNA form, the CDR3 reads TGTGCCAGCAGCGCAGAGGGGACTAGCGGCTACACCGGGGAGCTGTTTTTT. Translation: CASSAEGTSGYTGELFF. This chain joins TRBV9 and TRBJ2-2; TRBD2 aligns across 11 bases. The CDR3 contains 17 residues. Germline lookup yields CDR1 SGDLS and CDR2 YYNGEE. Trimming removed 3 bases from V and 3 bases from J; junction bases left unmatched: 7.

V and J are TRBV25-1 and TRBJ2-2, with D hard to call. Germline values: CDR1 MGHDK, CDR2 SYGVNS. This CDR3 has 13 amino acids. V shed 4 bases and J shed 9 bases, with 12 bases lying between them. CDR3 nucleotides: TGTGCCAGCAGTGCCTCCTTGGGGAGGGAGCTGTTTTTT. Amino acid sequence: CASSASLGRELFF.

This clonotype was seen at least ten times. The chain carries TRBV11-2 and TRBJ2-7; no definite D call. V lost 5 bases to trimming and J lost 0 bases, with 14 bases between them. This CDR3 has 15 amino acids. Per the germline V gene, CDR1 is SGHAT and CDR2 is FQNNGV. The CDR3 region has the DNA TGTGCCAGCAGCCATGGATTAGGGCCCTCCTACGAGCAGTACTTC. Protein: CASSHGLGPSYEQYF. The full variable domain, in which reference TRBV11-2 and TRBJ2-7 provide the parts outside the CDR3, is EAGVAQSPRYKIIEKRQSVAFWCNPISGHATLYWYQQILGQGPKLLIQFQNNGVVDDSQLPKDRFSAERLKGVDSTLKIQPAKLEDSAVYLCASSHGLGPSYEQYFGPGTRLTVT.

The chain is built from TRBV7-2 and TRBJ2-7, with 7 bases fitting TRBD1. Losses at the gene ends were 5 bases for V and 2 bases for J; bases not matched to a gene: 18. This CDR3 has 18 amino acids. Germline lookup yields CDR1 SGHTA and CDR2 FQGNSA. CDR3 in amino acids: CASSPSGQRYSSAYEQYF. The DNA for the CDR3 is TGTGCCAGCAGCCCGTCGGGACAGCGCTATTCCTCGGCCTACGAGCAGTACTTC.

The chain recombines TRBV4-3 with TRBJ1-1, with a weak D call TRBD1 (5 bases). The CDR3 contains 14 residues. The germline V and J ends were trimmed by 0 bases and 7 bases, with 12 bases remaining between them. Per germline, CDR1 LGHNA and CDR2 YSLEER. CDR3 DNA: TGCGCCAGCAGCCAAGATTTGACAGAGGGTGAAGCTTTCTTT. As protein: CASSQDLTEGEAFF.

This clonotype has only a few counts. The V and J genes are TRBV28 and TRBJ2-5; a weak D match, TRBD2 (6 bases). This CDR3 spans 13 amino acids. Trimming cost V 6 bases and J 2 bases, with 10 bases left between them. Germline-derived CDR1 and CDR2 are MDHEN and SYDVKM. This CDR3 is CASREGFQETQYF. CDR3 DNA: TGTGCCAGCAGGGAGGGATTTCAAGAGACCCAGTACTTC.

The chain uses TRBV20-1 and TRBJ1-1, with unresolved D. The V end lost 3 bases, the J end lost 4 bases, and 9 bases lay between the germline ends. Per the germline V gene, CDR1 is DFQATT and CDR2 is SNEGSKA (reference sequence). The CDR3 is 12 residues long. CDR3 DNA sequence: TGCAGTGCTAGGCCAGGAGGCACTGAAGCTTTCTTT. Residues: CSARPGGTEAFF.

The V call is TRBV6-5, the J call TRBJ2-5; D might be TRBD1 (6 bases). The CDR3 contains 13 residues. V lost 2 bases and J 6 bases, leaving 10 bases between the germline ends. Germline CDR1 reads MNHEY; CDR2 reads SVGAGI. The DNA for the CDR3 is TGTGCCAGCAGTTACATTCAGGGGAAGACCCAGTACTTC. Its protein is CASSYIQGKTQYF.